A single sample is the source of the 21 T cell receptor beta chains below, sequenced in a study of cytomegalovirus exposure and HLA in healthy donors. Generated by immunoSEQ multiplex PCR, the TCRdb table keeps only in-frame clones and is missing some. The sample lists about 140,000 clones, approximately 84% seen once, with less than 35% in the top ten. Input material: PBMCs. These receptors all come from a man younger than 45 in good health and CMV-seropositive.

J is TRBJ2-2 and V is TRBV5-1; no clear D. Germline assignment: CDR1 SGHRS and CDR2 YFSETQ. Trimming removed 4 bases from V and 5 bases from J, with 9 bases in between. The CDR3 is 13 residues long. The CDR3 DNA reads as TGCGCCAGCAGCCCAGACGGGACCGGGGAGCTGTTTTTT. Translating gives CASSPDGTGELFF.

This chain joins TRBV9 and TRBJ1-5; D possibly corresponds to TRBD1 (6 bases). The CDR3 consists of 15 residues. Germline-derived CDR1 and CDR2 are SGDLS and YYNGEE. The ends were cut back, 7 bases at V and 2 bases at J, with 16 bases in the middle. CDR3 amino acids: CASGSSGARNQPQHF. Written as DNA, the CDR3 is TGTGCCAGCGGGTCCTCAGGGGCGCGCAATCAGCCCCAGCATTTT.

The chain carries TRBV7-8 and TRBJ2-5, with D perhaps TRBD2 (5 bases). CDR1 and CDR2 from the germline V gene are SGHVS and FQNEAQ. The CDR3 is made up of 16 amino acids. Trimming shortened V by 0 bases and J by 5 bases, and 16 bases separated the two germline ends. The CDR3 sequence: CASSLATASQLETQYF. DNA for the CDR3: TGTGCCAGCAGCTTAGCGACGGCTAGCCAGCTGGAGACCCAGTACTTC.

The chain is built from TRBV18 and TRBJ1-2, with TRBD1 identical over 7 bases. CDR3 length equals 13 residues. J was trimmed by 8 bases and V by 5 bases; bases with no gene match: 8. CDR1 and CDR2 (germline): KGHSH, LQKENI. The CDR3 spells CASSVDRELGYTF. Written as DNA, the CDR3 is TGTGCCAGCTCAGTTGACAGGGAGTTGGGCTACACCTTC.

This clone was recorded only once. The chain employs TRBV12-5 and TRBJ2-7, with TRBD2 as a possible D gene (5 bases). The J call may be faulty, since TRBJ2-1 better matches the DNA end. The CDR3 covers 18 residues. CDR1 and CDR2 (germline): LGHNT, FRNRAP. The CDR3 reads CASGLVKGSASSYNEQFF. The CDR3 nucleotides read TGTGCTAGTGGTTTGGTAAAGGGTAGCGCTAGCTCCTACAATGAGCAGTTCTTC.

CDR3 region: CASTPAGAGYEQYF. CDR3 in DNA: TGTGCCAGCACCCCGGCGGGGGCGGGTTACGAGCAGTACTTC. V and J are TRBV6-1 and TRBJ2-7; possibly TRBD2 for D (7 bases). The CDR3 sequence is 14 residues long. Germline CDR1 MNHNS, CDR2 SASEGT. The germline V and J ends were trimmed by 7 bases and 4 bases, with 17 bases remaining between them.

J is TRBJ2-1 and V is TRBV7-3, with a tentative D call TRBD2 (5 bases). The CDR3 length is 15 residues. Trimming took off 2 bases at V and 2 bases at J, with 10 bases between the two ends. Germline V gene sequence: CDR1 SGHTA, CDR2 FQGTGA. The CDR3 sequence: CASSLRDGTYNEQFF. CDR3 DNA: TGTGCCAGCAGCTTACGGGATGGGACCTACAATGAGCAGTTCTTC.

This rearrangement joins TRBV28 to TRBJ2-6; D ambiguous. Germline V gene data show CDR1 as MDHEN and CDR2 as SYDVKM. The V end lost 5 bases, the J end lost 2 bases, and 13 bases lay between the germline ends. This CDR3 has 16 residues. Written as DNA, the CDR3 is TGTGCCAGCAGTAAGACGGGTCTTGCTGGGGCCAACGTCCTGACTTTC. This translates into CASSKTGLAGANVLTF.

This rearrangement joins TRBV5-1 to TRBJ2-7, with D perhaps matching TRBD2 (6 bases). The germline gives CDR1 SGHRS, CDR2 YFSETQ. This CDR3 contains 15 residues. Between the trimmed V and J ends, which lost 3 bases and 2 bases, there was a span of 15 bases. Written as DNA, the CDR3 is TGCGCCAGCAGCTCTGGACATACGGGGGCCTACGAGCAGTACTTC. Encoded protein: CASSSGHTGAYEQYF.

The chain couples TRBV6-1 to TRBJ2-2; 9 bases fit TRBD2. Germline assignment: CDR1 MNHNS and CDR2 SASEGT. The CDR3 has 19 residues. Germline trimming cut 2 bases from V and 5 bases from J; bases unmatched to any gene: 15. The CDR3 spells CASSERSLAGRKGTGELFF. The CDR3 region has the DNA TGTGCCAGCAGTGAACGGAGTCTAGCGGGAAGGAAAGGAACCGGGGAGCTGTTTTTT.

This sequence joins TRBV5-1 and TRBJ2-3; 10 bases align to TRBD2. V trimming: 4 bases; J trimming: 3 bases; junction bases outside the gene matches: 2. The CDR3 has 14 residues. CDR1 is SGHRS, CDR2 YFSETQ, per germline. The CDR3 sequence is CASSTGLATDTQYF. The CDR3 DNA is TGCGCCAGCAGCACGGGACTAGCGACAGATACGCAGTATTTT.

This clone was detected a few times. V is TRBV6-5 and J is TRBJ1-3; D gene unclear. The V end was cut by 11 bases, the J end by 9 bases, with 20 bases between. Germline loops: CDR1 MNHEY, CDR2 SVGAGI. The CDR3 contains 13 residues. The CDR3 nucleotides are TGTGCCCATGGCCAGTCAGATCGGAGCACCATATATTTT. It translates to CAHGQSDRSTIYF.

The chain couples TRBV27 to TRBJ1-6; 8 nucleotides line up with TRBD1. Unmatched junction bases numbered 12, after V lost 6 bases and J lost 8 bases. The CDR3 runs to 16 residues. Looked up from germline, CDR1 is MNHEY and CDR2 is SMNVEV (reference sequence). CDR3 amino acids: CASSPGQGRKDSPLHF. The CDR3 coding sequence is TGTGCCAGCAGCCCAGGACAGGGTCGGAAAGATTCACCCCTCCACTTT.

The rearrangement links TRBV7-2 to TRBJ2-7; D may be TRBD2 (6 bases). Per the germline V gene, CDR1 is SGHTA and CDR2 is FQGNSA. The CDR3 has 14 amino acids. Trimming took off 5 bases at V and 3 bases at J, with 14 bases between the two ends. CDR3 in DNA: TGTGCCAGCAGCACAGCGGGCCCGGGCTACGAGCAGTACTTC. Encoded protein: CASSTAGPGYEQYF.

The J gene is TRBJ2-7, the V gene TRBV7-7; 7 nucleotides align to TRBD2. The V gene's germline CDR1 is SSHAT and CDR2 FNYEAQ (reference sequence). The V segment lost 1 base and the J segment 5 bases; nucleotides outside the gene matches: 2. This CDR3 contains 13 residues. CDR3 residues: CASSLEAGNEQYF. The DNA of the CDR3 is TGTGCCAGCAGCTTAGAAGCGGGAAACGAGCAGTACTTC. Full variable domain (remainder filled in from reference TRBV7-7 and TRBJ2-7): GAGVSQSPRYKVTKRGQDVTLRCDPISSHATLYWYQQALGQGPEFLTYFNYEAQPDKSGLPSDRFSAERPEGSISTLTIQRTEQRDSAMYRCASSLEAGNEQYFGPGTRLTVT.

This chain links TRBV5-1 with TRBJ2-3; 11 bases match TRBD2. The CDR3 covers 17 residues. Germline CDR1 reads SGHRS; CDR2 reads YFSETQ. The V segment lost 0 bases and the J segment 3 bases; nucleotides outside the gene matches: 6. The CDR3 protein is CASSLGVAGGRTDTQYF. The DNA for the CDR3 is TGCGCCAGCAGCTTGGGGGTAGCGGGAGGGCGGACAGATACGCAGTATTTT. The full variable domain, its missing parts supplied by reference TRBV5-1 and TRBJ2-3, is KAGVTQTPRYLIKTRGQQVTLSCSPISGHRSVSWYQQTPGQGLQFLFEYFSETQRNKGNFPGRFSGRQFSNSRSEMNVSTLELGDSALYLCASSLGVAGGRTDTQYFGPGTRLTVL.

The chain recombines TRBV7-3 with TRBJ2-2, with 8 bases matching TRBD1. V dropped 5 bases and J dropped 6; count of bases not matched to a gene: 5. This CDR3 is 14 amino acids long. Germline loops: CDR1 SGHTA, CDR2 FQGTGA. The CDR3 region has the DNA TGTGCCAGCAGCAAACAGGGGGTATCCGGGGAGCTGTTTTTT. It yields the protein CASSKQGVSGELFF.

V usage is TRBV5-4 and J usage is TRBJ1-1; 7 bases align to TRBD1. Looked up from germline, CDR1 is SGHNT and CDR2 is YYREEE (reference sequence). This CDR3 is built from 16 residues. The V segment lost 0 bases and the J segment 0 bases; nucleotides outside the gene matches: 5. The DNA for the CDR3 is TGTGCCAGCAGCTTGGATGTTGGGACAGTGAACACTGAAGCTTTCTTT. This translates into CASSLDVGTVNTEAFF.

J is TRBJ1-1 and V is TRBV18; 9 positions match TRBD1. The ends lost 0 bases at V and 5 bases at J; junction bases unmatched: 7. The CDR3 covers 16 residues. Germline assignment: CDR1 KGHSH and CDR2 LQKENI. The CDR3 sequence: CASSPPYRGQGTEAFF. CDR3 nucleotides: TGTGCCAGCTCACCACCTTACAGGGGGCAGGGGACTGAAGCTTTCTTT. The full variable domain, with the rest looked up from reference TRBV18 and TRBJ1-1, is NAGVMQNPRHLVRRRGQEARLRCSPMKGHSHVYWYRQLPEEGLKFMVYLQKENIIDESGMPKERFSAEFPKEGPSILRIQQVVRGDSAAYFCASSPPYRGQGTEAFFGQGTRLTVV.

V is TRBV9 and J is TRBJ2-1; TRBD2 agrees at 11 bases. The CDR3 totals 16 residues. The germline gives CDR1 SGDLS, CDR2 YYNGEE. V gave up 4 bases and J gave up 9 bases; unmatched junction bases: 12. CDR3 nucleotides: TGTGCCAGCAGCATCGCCGGGACTAGCGGTTTAGGTGAGCAGTTCTTC. Translation gives CASSIAGTSGLGEQFF. Full variable domain (outside the CDR3, taken from reference TRBV9 and TRBJ2-1): DSGVTQTPKHLITATGQRVTLRCSPRSGDLSVYWYQQSLDQGLQFLIQYYNGEERAKGNILERFSAQQFPDLHSELNLSSLELGDSALYFCASSIAGTSGLGEQFFGPGTRLTVL.

The V and J genes are TRBV5-6 and TRBJ1-1; D is possibly TRBD1 (6 bases). The CDR3 has 16 residues. The V and J ends lost 0 bases and 1 base respectively, with 13 bases between them. Germline V gene sequence: CDR1 SGHDT, CDR2 YYEEEE. The CDR3 nucleotides are TGTGCCAGCAGCTTGGCAGAGGGACAATCGAACACTGAAGCTTTCTTT. Translating gives CASSLAEGQSNTEAFF. The entire variable domain, with the rest obtained from reference TRBV5-6 and TRBJ1-1, is as follows: DAGVTQSPTHLIKTRGQQVTLRCSPKSGHDTVSWYQQALGQGPQFIFQYYEEEERQRGNFPDRFSGHQFPNYSSELNVNALLLGDSALYLCASSLAEGQSNTEAFFGQGTRLTVV.